Listed here are 2 T cell receptor beta chains from one sample, sequenced in a study of blood T cell repertoires in COVID-19. Assay used: immunoSEQ multiplex PCR; TCRdb lists only in-frame clones, some missing. Of over 200,000 clones listed, around nine tenths are singletons. Sequences were obtained from peripheral blood. The receptor source for this set is a woman in her sixties or seventies with acute or convalescent COVID-19.

The V gene is TRBV7-8, the J gene TRBJ2-1; unclear D gene. V gave up 4 bases and J gave up 8 bases, with 12 bases separating them. CDR1 SGHVS and CDR2 FQNEAQ come from the germline V gene. This CDR3 is 13 amino acids long. CDR3 DNA: TGTGCCAGCAGCTCGCTACTTGGGCATGAGCAGTTCTTC. This codes for CASSSLLGHEQFF.

This clone has only a few counts. The J gene is TRBJ1-6, the V gene TRBV6-6; 7 bases fit TRBD1. Germline CDR1 MNHNY, CDR2 SVGAGI (reference sequence). The ends lost 6 bases at V and 12 bases at J; junction bases unmatched: 14. The CDR3 is 15 residues long. The CDR3 sequence: CASRLETGRILPLHF. DNA for the CDR3: TGTGCCAGCAGGCTTGAGACAGGGAGGATTTTACCCCTCCACTTT.